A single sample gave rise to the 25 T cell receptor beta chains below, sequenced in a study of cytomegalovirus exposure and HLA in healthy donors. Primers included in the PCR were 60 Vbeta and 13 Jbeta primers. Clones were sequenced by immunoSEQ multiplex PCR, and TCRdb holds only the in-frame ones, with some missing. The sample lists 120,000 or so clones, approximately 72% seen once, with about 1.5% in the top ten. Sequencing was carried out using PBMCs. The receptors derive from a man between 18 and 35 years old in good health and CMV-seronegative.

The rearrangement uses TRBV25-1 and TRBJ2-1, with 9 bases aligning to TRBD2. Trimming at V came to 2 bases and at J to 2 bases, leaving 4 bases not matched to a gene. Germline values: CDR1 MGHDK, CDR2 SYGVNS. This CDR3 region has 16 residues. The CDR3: CASSEAGGLPYNEQFF. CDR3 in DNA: TGTGCCAGCAGTGAAGCGGGGGGGCTCCCCTACAATGAGCAGTTCTTC.

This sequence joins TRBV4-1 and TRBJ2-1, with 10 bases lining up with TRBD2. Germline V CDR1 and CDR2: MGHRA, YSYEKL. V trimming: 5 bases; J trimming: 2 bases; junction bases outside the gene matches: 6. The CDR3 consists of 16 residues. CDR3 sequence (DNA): TGCGCCAGCAGCGGGAATAGCGGGGGGACCTACAATGAGCAGTTCTTC. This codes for CASSGNSGGTYNEQFF.

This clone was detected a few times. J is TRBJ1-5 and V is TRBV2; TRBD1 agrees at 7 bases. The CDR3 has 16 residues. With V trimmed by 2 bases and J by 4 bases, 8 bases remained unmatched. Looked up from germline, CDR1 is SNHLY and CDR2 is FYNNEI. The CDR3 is CASSENGDRPNQPQHF. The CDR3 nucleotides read TGTGCCAGCAGTGAAAACGGGGACAGACCGAATCAGCCCCAGCATTTT.

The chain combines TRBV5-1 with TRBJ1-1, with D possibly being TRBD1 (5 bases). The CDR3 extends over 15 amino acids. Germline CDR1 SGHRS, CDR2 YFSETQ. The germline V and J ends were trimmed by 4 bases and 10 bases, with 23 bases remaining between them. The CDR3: CASSPDGGGVGRAFF. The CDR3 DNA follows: TGCGCCAGCAGCCCCGACGGGGGAGGAGTTGGTCGAGCTTTCTTT.

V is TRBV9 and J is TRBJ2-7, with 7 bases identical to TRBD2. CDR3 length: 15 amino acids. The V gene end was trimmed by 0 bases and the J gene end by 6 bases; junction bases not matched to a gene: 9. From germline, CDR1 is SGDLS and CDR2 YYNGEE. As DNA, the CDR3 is TGTGCCAGCAGCGTAGGTGCGGCGGGAGACCGCGAGCAGTACTTC. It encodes CASSVGAAGDREQYF.

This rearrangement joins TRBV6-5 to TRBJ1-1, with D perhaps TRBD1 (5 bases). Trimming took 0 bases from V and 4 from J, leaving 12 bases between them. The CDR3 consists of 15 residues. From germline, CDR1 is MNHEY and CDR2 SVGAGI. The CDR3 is CASSYSPGLGTEAFF. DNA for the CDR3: TGTGCCAGCAGTTACTCGCCAGGGTTGGGCACTGAAGCTTTCTTT.

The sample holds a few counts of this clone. The CDR3 protein is CASSSGFSGNTIYF. The DNA for the CDR3 is TGTGCCAGCAGCTCGGGATTCTCTGGAAACACCATATATTTT. The V and J genes are TRBV28 and TRBJ1-3, with unresolved D. The CDR3 has 14 amino acids. Germline CDR1 reads MDHEN; CDR2 reads SYDVKM. Trimming shortened V by 6 bases and J by 0 bases, and 9 bases separated the two germline ends.

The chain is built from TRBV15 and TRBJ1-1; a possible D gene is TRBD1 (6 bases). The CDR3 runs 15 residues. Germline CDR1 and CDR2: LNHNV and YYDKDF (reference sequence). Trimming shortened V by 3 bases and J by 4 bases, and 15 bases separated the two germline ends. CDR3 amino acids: CATSSALRGRTEAFF. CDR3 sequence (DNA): TGTGCCACCAGCAGCGCCCTCAGGGGTCGCACTGAAGCTTTCTTT. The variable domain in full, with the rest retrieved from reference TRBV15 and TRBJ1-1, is DAMVIQNPRYQVTQFGKPVTLSCSQTLNHNVMYWYQQKSSQAPKLLFHYYDKDFNNEADTPDNFQSRRPNTSFCFLDIRSPGLGDTAMYLCATSSALRGRTEAFFGQGTRLTVV.

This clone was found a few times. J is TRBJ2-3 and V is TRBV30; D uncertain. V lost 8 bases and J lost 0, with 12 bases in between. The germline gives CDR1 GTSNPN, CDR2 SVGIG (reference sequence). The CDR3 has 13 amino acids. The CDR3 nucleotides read TGTGCCACCTTCGTCAGTAGCACAGATACGCAGTATTTT. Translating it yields CATFVSSTDTQYF.

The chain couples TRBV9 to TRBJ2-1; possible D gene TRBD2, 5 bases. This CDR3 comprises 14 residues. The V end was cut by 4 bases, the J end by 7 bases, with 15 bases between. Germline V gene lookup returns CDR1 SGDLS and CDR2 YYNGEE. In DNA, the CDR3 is TGTGCCAGCAGCACTGGACTGATAAGGAATGAGCAGTTCTTC. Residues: CASSTGLIRNEQFF.

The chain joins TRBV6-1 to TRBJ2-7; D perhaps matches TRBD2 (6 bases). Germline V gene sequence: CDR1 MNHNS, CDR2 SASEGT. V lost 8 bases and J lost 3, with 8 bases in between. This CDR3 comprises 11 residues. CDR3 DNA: TGTGCCAGCCCCGGGGGCTACGAGCAGTACTTC. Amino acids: CASPGGYEQYF.

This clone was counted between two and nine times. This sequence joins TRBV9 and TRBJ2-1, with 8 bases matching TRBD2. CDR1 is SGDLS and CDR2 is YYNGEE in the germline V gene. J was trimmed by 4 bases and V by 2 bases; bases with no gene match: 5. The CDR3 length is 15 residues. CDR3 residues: CASSVSGEGYNEQFF. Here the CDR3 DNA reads TGTGCCAGCAGCGTTAGCGGGGAGGGATACAATGAGCAGTTCTTC.

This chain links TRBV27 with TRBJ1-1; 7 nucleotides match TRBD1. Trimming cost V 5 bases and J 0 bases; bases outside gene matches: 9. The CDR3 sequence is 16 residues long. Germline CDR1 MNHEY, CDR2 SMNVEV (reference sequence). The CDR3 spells CASSPRQGVLNTEAFF. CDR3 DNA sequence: TGTGCCAGCAGTCCGCGTCAGGGGGTCTTGAACACTGAAGCTTTCTTT.

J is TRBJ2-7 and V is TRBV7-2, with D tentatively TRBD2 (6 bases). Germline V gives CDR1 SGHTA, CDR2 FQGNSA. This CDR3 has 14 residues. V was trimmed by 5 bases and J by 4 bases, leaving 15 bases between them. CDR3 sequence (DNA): TGTGCCAGCAGCCGTCCGGGACTTGTTTACGAGCAGTACTTC. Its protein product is CASSRPGLVYEQYF.

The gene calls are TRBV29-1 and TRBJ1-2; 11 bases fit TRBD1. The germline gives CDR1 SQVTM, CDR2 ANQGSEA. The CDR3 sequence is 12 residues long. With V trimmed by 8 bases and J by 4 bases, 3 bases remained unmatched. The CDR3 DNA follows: TGCAGCCTGGGGACAGGGGGCTATGGCTACACCTTC. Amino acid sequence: CSLGTGGYGYTF.

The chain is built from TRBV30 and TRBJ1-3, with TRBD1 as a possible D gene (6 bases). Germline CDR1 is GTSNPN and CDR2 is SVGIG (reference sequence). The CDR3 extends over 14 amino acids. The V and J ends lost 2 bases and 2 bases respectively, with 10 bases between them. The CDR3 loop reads CAWSLGGTGNTIYF. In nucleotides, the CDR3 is TGTGCCTGGAGTCTAGGGGGAACTGGAAACACCATATATTTT. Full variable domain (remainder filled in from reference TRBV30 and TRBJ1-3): SQTIHQWPATLVQPVGSPLSLECTVEGTSNPNLYWYRQAAGRGLQLLFYSVGIGQISSEVPQNLSASRPQDRQFILSSKKLLLSDSGFYLCAWSLGGTGNTIYFGEGSWLTVV.

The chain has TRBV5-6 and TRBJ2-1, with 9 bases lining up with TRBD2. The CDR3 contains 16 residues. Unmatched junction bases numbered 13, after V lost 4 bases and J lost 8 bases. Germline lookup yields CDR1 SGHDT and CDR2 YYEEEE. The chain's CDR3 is CASSPLGSGSYDEQFF. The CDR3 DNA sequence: TGTGCCAGCAGCCCTTTAGGTAGCGGGAGTTACGATGAGCAGTTCTTC. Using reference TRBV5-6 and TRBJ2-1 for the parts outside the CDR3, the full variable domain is DAGVTQSPTHLIKTRGQQVTLRCSPKSGHDTVSWYQQALGQGPQFIFQYYEEEERQRGNFPDRFSGHQFPNYSSELNVNALLLGDSALYLCASSPLGSGSYDEQFFGPGTRLTVL.

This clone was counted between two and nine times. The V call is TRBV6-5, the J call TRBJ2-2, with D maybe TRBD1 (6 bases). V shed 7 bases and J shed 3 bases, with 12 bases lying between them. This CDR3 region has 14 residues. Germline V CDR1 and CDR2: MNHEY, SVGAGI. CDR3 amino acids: CASKWDTYTGELFF. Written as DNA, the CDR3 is TGTGCCAGCAAATGGGACACTTACACCGGGGAGCTGTTTTTT.

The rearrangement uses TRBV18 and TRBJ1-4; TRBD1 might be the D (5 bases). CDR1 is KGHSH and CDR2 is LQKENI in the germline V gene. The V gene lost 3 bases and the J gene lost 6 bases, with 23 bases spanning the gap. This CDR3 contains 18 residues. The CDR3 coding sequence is TGTGCCAGCTCACCTGTCTTATCCTTCAGGGCTTCGGATGAAAAACTGTTTTTT. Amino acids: CASSPVLSFRASDEKLFF.

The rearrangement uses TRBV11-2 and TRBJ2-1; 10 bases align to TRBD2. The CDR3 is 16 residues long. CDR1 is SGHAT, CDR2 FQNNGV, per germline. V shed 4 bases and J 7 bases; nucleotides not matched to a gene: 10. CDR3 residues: CASSSDLASGSNEQFF. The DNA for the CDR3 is TGTGCCAGCAGCTCCGATCTGGCTAGCGGGAGTAATGAGCAGTTCTTC.

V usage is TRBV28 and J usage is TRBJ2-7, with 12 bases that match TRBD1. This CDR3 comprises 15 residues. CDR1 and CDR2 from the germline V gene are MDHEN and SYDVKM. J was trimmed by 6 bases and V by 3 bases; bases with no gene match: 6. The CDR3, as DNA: TGTGCCAGCAGTTTTGGCGGGACAGGGGGCTGCGAGCAGTACTTC. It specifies CASSFGGTGGCEQYF.

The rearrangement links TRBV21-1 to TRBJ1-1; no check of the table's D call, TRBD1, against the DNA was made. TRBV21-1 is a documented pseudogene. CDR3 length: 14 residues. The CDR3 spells CASSKGRVDTEAFF. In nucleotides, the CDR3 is TGTGCCAGCAGCAAAGGCAGGGTGGATACTGAAGCTTTCTTT.

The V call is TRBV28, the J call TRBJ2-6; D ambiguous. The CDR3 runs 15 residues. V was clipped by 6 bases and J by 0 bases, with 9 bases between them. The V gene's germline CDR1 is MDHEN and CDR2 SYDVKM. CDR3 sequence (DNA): TGTGCCAGCAGCTTCGCGATCTCTGGGGCCAACGTCCTGACTTTC. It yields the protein CASSFAISGANVLTF.

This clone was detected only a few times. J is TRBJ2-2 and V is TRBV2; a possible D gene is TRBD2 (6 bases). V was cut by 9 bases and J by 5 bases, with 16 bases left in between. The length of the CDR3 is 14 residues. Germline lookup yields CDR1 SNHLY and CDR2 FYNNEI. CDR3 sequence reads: CASGAGRGTGELFF. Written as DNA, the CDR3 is TGTGCCAGTGGGGCGGGGAGAGGGACCGGGGAGCTGTTTTTT.

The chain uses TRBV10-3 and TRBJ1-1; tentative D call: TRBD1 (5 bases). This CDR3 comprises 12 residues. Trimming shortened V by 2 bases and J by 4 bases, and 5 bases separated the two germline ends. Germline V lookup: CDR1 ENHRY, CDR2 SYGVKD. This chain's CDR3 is CAISEGATEAFF. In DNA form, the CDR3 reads TGTGCCATCAGTGAGGGGGCCACTGAAGCTTTCTTT.